This TCR beta chain was sequenced for a study of blood T cell repertoires in COVID-19. Study-level background: PBMCs, B-cell-depleted T cells, or T cells provided the cDNA or gDNA that made up the material.

In germline, CDR1 is SGHTA, CDR2 FQGTGA. The V end lost 2 bases, the J end lost 6 bases, and 8 bases lay between the germline ends. The CDR3 runs 14 residues. As processed by the authors: Quantification of nucleated cells was approximated via reference gene primer amplification. Profiling relied on immunoSEQ multiplex PCR, and the TCRdb table lists in-frame clones only, not all of them. The V and J calls and the clone size are those of that table, but D and trimming were determined from the DNA. The sample records about 26,000 clones, more than 65% being singletons. This receptor was obtained from a man in his fifties or sixties with active or convalescent COVID-19. Material: peripheral blood. The rearrangement joins TRBV7-3 to TRBJ1-6; no reliable D call. The CDR3 protein is CASSLGQVNSPLHF. The CDR3, as DNA: TGTGCCAGCAGCTTAGGCCAGGTTAATTCACCCCTCCACTTT.